This T cell receptor (beta chain) was recorded in a study of cytomegalovirus exposure and HLA in healthy donors. In regard to this clone: The antigen is not known.

Study-level findings and limits: For TCR beta chains, V- and J-gene trimming was later linked to a missense DCLRE1C variant. Immune exposure was documented only through CMV serostatus. Three chains tied to CMV proved CMV antigen-specific in vitro. With DRB1 most and HLA-C fewest, TCR association rates differed between HLA loci in a later analysis.

The V end lost 1 base, the J end lost 2 bases, and 13 bases lay between the germline ends. The germline CDR1 and CDR2 sequences are SGHRS and YFSETQ. This CDR3 region has 16 residues. Researchers ran the PCR with 60 Vbeta and 13 Jbeta primers. Data came from immunoSEQ multiplex PCR; TCRdb stores just in-frame clones and leaves some out. Of under 150,000 clones listed, approximately 87% were seen once; the top ten hold about 1.5%. Sequencing was carried out using PBMCs. The V and J genes are TRBV5-1 and TRBJ2-1; D not certain. This clonotype was sampled from a man aged 40-49 years in good health and CMV-seronegative. CDR3 nucleotide sequence: TGCGCCAGCAGCTTGATCCGCTCGAGCCCCTACAATGAGCAGTTCTTC. Amino acid sequence: CASSLIRSSPYNEQFF.